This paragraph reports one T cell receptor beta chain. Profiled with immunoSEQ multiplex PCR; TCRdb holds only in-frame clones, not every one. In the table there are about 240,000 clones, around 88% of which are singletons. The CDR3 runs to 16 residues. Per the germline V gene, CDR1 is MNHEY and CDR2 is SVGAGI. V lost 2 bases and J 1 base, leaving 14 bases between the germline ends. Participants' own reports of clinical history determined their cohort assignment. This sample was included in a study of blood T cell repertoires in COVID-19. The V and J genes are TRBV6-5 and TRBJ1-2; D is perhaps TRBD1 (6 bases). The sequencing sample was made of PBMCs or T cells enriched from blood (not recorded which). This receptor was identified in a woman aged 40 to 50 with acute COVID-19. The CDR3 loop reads CASSYMPGQDNYGYTF. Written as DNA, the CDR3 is TGTGCCAGCAGTTACATGCCGGGACAAGATAACTATGGCTACACCTTC.